A single sample is the source of the 26 T cell receptor beta chains below, sequenced in a study of cytomegalovirus exposure and HLA in healthy donors. PCR involved 60 Vbeta and 13 Jbeta primers. TCRdb's copy holds only in-frame clones and misses some; the assay was immunoSEQ multiplex PCR. The specimen's table records some 110,000 clones. The sample was PBMCs. The receptors originated from a man aged 30 to 39 in good health and CMV-seronegative.

The chain combines TRBV2 with TRBJ2-2, with D possibly matching TRBD1 (5 bases). CDR1 is SNHLY, CDR2 FYNNEI, per germline. The V end lost 7 bases, the J end lost 2 bases, and 14 bases lay between the germline ends. CDR3 size: 15 residues. The CDR3 loop is CASKGQGRNTGELFF. The DNA of the CDR3 is TGTGCCAGCAAGGGGCAGGGAAGAAACACCGGGGAGCTGTTTTTT.

This chain links TRBV19 with TRBJ1-1, with D perhaps TRBD1 (6 bases). The CDR3 has 16 residues. From germline, CDR1 is LNHDA and CDR2 SQIVND (reference sequence). Trimming took 4 bases from V and 1 from J, leaving 16 bases between them. This chain's CDR3 is CASSNVGGRGNTEAFF. The CDR3 DNA sequence: TGTGCCAGTAGTAATGTCGGAGGCAGGGGGAACACTGAAGCTTTCTTT.

The CDR3 reads CASSLRGTYGYTF. CDR3 coding DNA: TGTGCCAGCAGTTTGAGAGGAACCTATGGCTACACCTTC. The chain is built from TRBV27 and TRBJ1-2; D is unclear. The CDR3 length is 13 residues. Trimming stripped 3 bases from V and 4 bases from J, with 9 bases between. Looked up from germline, CDR1 is MNHEY and CDR2 is SMNVEV (reference sequence).

The J gene is TRBJ1-5, the V gene TRBV6-1; D gene uncertain. The CDR3 covers 13 residues. Trimming left V 9 bases short and J 1 base short, with 10 bases between. Looked up from germline, CDR1 is MNHNS and CDR2 is SASEGT. The CDR3 coding sequence is TGTGCCAGTACGGGTAACAGCAATCAGCCCCAGCATTTT. It codes for CASTGNSNQPQHF.

The chain employs TRBV6-1 and TRBJ1-2; D is uncertain. This CDR3 has 15 residues. CDR1 and CDR2 (germline): MNHNS, SASEGT. Trimming took 4 bases from V and 3 from J, leaving 15 bases between them. CDR3 sequence: CASSVVLSADYGYTF. The CDR3 nucleotides read TGTGCCAGCAGTGTGGTGCTGAGCGCGGACTATGGCTACACCTTC.

V and J are TRBV10-3 and TRBJ2-2, with D perhaps matching TRBD1 (5 bases). Trimming cost V 1 base and J 7 bases, with 16 bases left between them. The length of the CDR3 is 16 residues. From germline, CDR1 is ENHRY and CDR2 SYGVKD. The CDR3 coding sequence is TGTGCCATCAGTGAGTGGGGCAGCGAGAATGGCGGGGAGCTGTTTTTT. Its protein product is CAISEWGSENGGELFF.

This chain connects TRBV29-1 to TRBJ1-1, with D perhaps matching TRBD1 (5 bases). Trimming cost V 6 bases and J 0 bases, with 11 bases left between them. The CDR3 is made up of 13 amino acids. Germline-derived CDR1 and CDR2 are SQVTM and ANQGSEA. CDR3 amino acids: CSVAGRMNTEAFF. DNA for the CDR3: TGCAGCGTCGCGGGACGGATGAACACTGAAGCTTTCTTT. Filled out from reference TRBV29-1 and TRBJ1-1, the complete variable domain reads SAVISQKPSRDICQRGTSLTIQCQVDSQVTMMFWYRQQPGQSLTLIATANQGSEATYESGFVIDKFPISRPNLTFSTLTVSNMSPEDSSIYLCSVAGRMNTEAFFGQGTRLTVV.

J is TRBJ2-5 and V is TRBV4-2; the D gene is possibly TRBD2 (7 bases). CDR3 length: 15 residues. Germline V lookup: CDR1 LGHNA, CDR2 YNFKEQ. Trimming removed 5 bases at V and 2 bases at J, with 15 bases between. The CDR3 DNA is TGTGCCAGCAGCTTGGGAGGGGGGGGGCAAGAGACCCAGTACTTC. Translated: CASSLGGGGQETQYF.

The chain employs TRBV27 and TRBJ1-6; 7 bases align to TRBD1. Germline assignment: CDR1 MNHEY and CDR2 SMNVEV (reference sequence). V was clipped by 5 bases and J by 2 bases; unmatched bases: 9. CDR3 length equals 17 residues. The CDR3 sequence: CASSLIQGSAYNSPLHF. CDR3 sequence (DNA): TGTGCCAGCAGTCTCATACAGGGGAGCGCCTATAATTCACCCCTCCACTTT.

The chain is built from TRBV10-3 and TRBJ1-2, with D unresolved. V shed 3 bases and J shed 4 bases, with 12 bases lying between them. The germline V gene has CDR1 ENHRY and CDR2 SYGVKD. The CDR3 is made up of 14 amino acids. DNA of the CDR3: TGTGCCATCAGTGACAATACAGATGTCTATGGCTACACCTTC. Protein product: CAISDNTDVYGYTF.

The chain joins TRBV5-6 to TRBJ2-5, with D tentatively TRBD2 (6 bases). The J call may be in error: the DNA end matches TRBJ2-7 better. Germline CDR1 SGHDT, CDR2 YYEEEE. The CDR3 length is 16 residues. The CDR3 here is CASSLEGGLGSYEQYF. The CDR3 region has the DNA TGTGCCAGCAGCTTGGAGGGAGGCCTCGGGTCCTACGAGCAGTACTTC.

The chain links TRBV25-1 to TRBJ1-6; D is possibly TRBD1 (6 bases). CDR1 MGHDK and CDR2 SYGVNS come from the germline V gene. With 3 bases removed from V and 14 bases from J, the gap between germline ends came to 17 bases. The CDR3 runs 14 residues. The CDR3 region has the DNA TGTGCCAGCAGTGATTCGGACGGCGCAGGGGCCCTCCACTTT. It is translated as CASSDSDGAGALHF. The full variable domain, completed using reference TRBV25-1 and TRBJ1-6, is EADIYQTPRYLVIGTGKKITLECSQTMGHDKMYWYQQDPGMELHLIHYSYGVNSTEKGDLSSESTVSRIRTEHFPLTLESARPSHTSQYLCASSDSDGAGALHFGNGTRLTVT.

The chain joins TRBV6-1 to TRBJ1-6; 8 positions agree with TRBD1. Germline CDR1 and CDR2: MNHNS and SASEGT. J gave up 8 bases and V 9 bases, and 9 bases lay outside the gene matches. The CDR3 has 14 amino acids. CDR3 bases: TGTGCCAGTCAAGACAGGGGCCCTTATTCACCCCTCCACTTT. This gives the protein CASQDRGPYSPLHF.

This chain joins TRBV5-5 and TRBJ2-7; TRBD1 matches 8 bases. CDR1 and CDR2 (germline): SGHKS, YYEKEE (reference sequence). V was clipped by 1 base and J by 7 bases; unmatched bases: 7. The CDR3 spans 14 residues. The DNA of the CDR3 is TGTGCCAGCAGCTTGTGGGGACAGGCCCGGGAGCAGTACTTC. Its protein is CASSLWGQAREQYF.

The CDR3 DNA reads as TGTGCCAGCAGCCAAGGTCCTAGCGCGAGCTCCTACGAGCAGTACTTC. Translation gives CASSQGPSASSYEQYF. The chain employs TRBV4-2 and TRBJ2-7; TRBD2 is a possible D gene (6 bases). This CDR3 spans 16 amino acids. Trimming took 1 base from V and 0 from J, leaving 13 bases between them. Germline values: CDR1 LGHNA, CDR2 YNFKEQ.

The chain carries TRBV5-6 and TRBJ2-5, with TRBD2 identical over 8 bases. The junction had 9 bases not matched to a gene; V was cut back by 0 bases and J by 5 bases. The CDR3 length is 16 residues. Germline V CDR1 and CDR2: SGHDT, YYEEEE. CDR3 sequence: CASSLAGLAVGETQYF. CDR3 nucleotide sequence: TGTGCCAGCAGCTTGGCTGGACTAGCCGTCGGGGAGACCCAGTACTTC.

The chain employs TRBV7-9 and TRBJ2-7, with D possibly matching TRBD2 (7 bases). The CDR3 spans 16 residues. With 0 bases removed from V and 6 bases from J, the gap between germline ends came to 18 bases. The germline CDR1 and CDR2 sequences are SEHNR and FQNEAQ (reference sequence). CDR3 bases: TGTGCCAGCAGCTTAGCTGGGGGGGGCCCCGGGGGCGAGCAGTACTTC. It is translated as CASSLAGGGPGGEQYF. Filled out from reference TRBV7-9 and TRBJ2-7, the complete variable domain reads DTGVSQNPRHKITKRGQNVTFRCDPISEHNRLYWYRQTLGQGPEFLTYFQNEAQLEKSRLLSDRFSAERPKGSFSTLEIQRTEQGDSAMYLCASSLAGGGPGGEQYFGPGTRLTVT.

V is TRBV2 and J is TRBJ1-2; 10 bases map to TRBD1. Germline V lookup: CDR1 SNHLY, CDR2 FYNNEI. The CDR3 spans 12 residues. J gave up 7 bases and V 6 bases, and 2 bases lay outside the gene matches. Here the CDR3 DNA reads TGTGCCAGCAGGGACAGGGGGGGTGGCTACACCTTC. This encodes CASRDRGGGYTF.

The chain joins TRBV5-1 to TRBJ2-7; D is possibly TRBD1 (6 bases). CDR1 is SGHRS and CDR2 is YFSETQ in the germline V gene. Trimming stripped 6 bases from V and 7 bases from J, with 20 bases between. CDR3 size: 14 residues. The CDR3 bases are TGCGCCAGCACCCCCCTGACAGGAGGCTTGGAGCAGTACTTC. Encoded protein: CASTPLTGGLEQYF.

This chain links TRBV5-1 with TRBJ1-2, with TRBD1 identical over 10 bases. Trimming took 7 bases from V and 7 from J; bases not matched to a gene: 13. Germline loops: CDR1 SGHRS, CDR2 YFSETQ. This CDR3 comprises 15 residues. CDR3 bases: TGCGCCAGCTCTGGCGACCGGGACAGGGGTTCTGGCTACACCTTC. It specifies CASSGDRDRGSGYTF.

The genes are TRBV11-2 and TRBJ2-1, with 10 bases matching TRBD1. With V trimmed by 5 bases and J by 6 bases, 7 bases remained unmatched. CDR1 and CDR2 (germline): SGHAT, FQNNGV. CDR3 length: 15 amino acids. CDR3 protein: CASSPWTGGGNEQFF. The CDR3 DNA reads TGTGCCAGCAGCCCCTGGACAGGGGGAGGCAATGAGCAGTTCTTC.

V and J are TRBV19 and TRBJ2-2, with D possibly matching TRBD2 (6 bases). Germline V gene data show CDR1 as LNHDA and CDR2 as SQIVND (reference sequence). Trimming pared 6 bases from V and 7 bases from J, leaving 15 bases between. The CDR3 contains 14 residues. The CDR3 region has the DNA TGTGCCAGTAGGGGACTCGCCCGATTCGGGGAGCTGTTTTTT. Protein: CASRGLARFGELFF.

The rearrangement links TRBV6-1 to TRBJ2-1, with 8 bases fitting TRBD2. Germline trimming cut 4 bases from V and 7 bases from J; bases unmatched to any gene: 9. Germline CDR1 and CDR2: MNHNS and SASEGT. This CDR3 has 15 amino acids. The CDR3 reads CASSVEAGAGNEQFF. The CDR3 DNA reads as TGTGCCAGCAGTGTGGAAGCGGGGGCTGGGAATGAGCAGTTCTTC.

This chain joins TRBV11-3 and TRBJ2-7; 7 nucleotides align to TRBD1. Losses at the gene ends were 5 bases for V and 3 bases for J; bases not matched to a gene: 7. Germline V gene sequence: CDR1 SGHNT, CDR2 YENEEA. CDR3 size: 14 residues. The CDR3 is CASSHYRDSYEQYF. CDR3 coding DNA: TGTGCCAGCAGCCACTACCGGGACAGCTACGAGCAGTACTTC.

CDR3 nucleotides: TGTGCCAGCAGTCCCGGGACAGGGCTCTACGAGCAGTACTTC. The encoded protein is CASSPGTGLYEQYF. This sequence joins TRBV11-1 and TRBJ2-7, with 9 bases lining up with TRBD1. After removal of 6 bases from V and 3 bases from J, the junction contained 6 bases not matched to a gene. The length of the CDR3 is 14 residues. Germline V CDR1 and CDR2: SGHAT, FQDESV (reference sequence).

The chain combines TRBV15 with TRBJ1-5; no firm D call. Germline lookup yields CDR1 LNHNV and CDR2 YYDKDF (reference sequence). CDR3 length equals 14 residues. Trimming removed 5 bases from V and 1 base from J, with 9 bases in between. CDR3 DNA: TGTGCCACCAGCGCAGTGGTAAGCAATCAGCCCCAGCATTTT. It encodes CATSAVVSNQPQHF.